Following are 8 T cell receptor beta chains from one sample sequenced in a study of blood T cells in healthy people across ages. Together with a sample-barcoded 5' primer, a J-beta primer mix was included in a second PCR lasting about 6 to 11 cycles. From the 5' RACE reads, TCRdb called clonotypes with MiXCR, one entry per CDR3 protein. The sample includes approximately 800,000 distinct CDR3 sequences, under 40% of them seen just once. The specimen was blood. The origin of the receptors is a man between 18 and 35 years old in good health.

The chain recombines TRBV2 with TRBJ2-1, with TRBD1 matching 7 bases. The CDR3 consists of 15 residues. CDR1 is SNHLY and CDR2 is FYNNEI in the germline V gene. V lost 6 bases to trimming and J lost 2 bases; unmatched junction nucleotides: 7. In DNA form, the CDR3 reads TGTGCCAGCAGCGAACAGGGGAGTGCCTACAATGAGCAGTTCTTC. It specifies CASSEQGSAYNEQFF.

This chain uses TRBV20-1 with TRBJ1-4, with D perhaps matching TRBD1 (5 bases). V lost 6 bases and J lost 8, with 19 bases in between. Germline CDR1 reads DFQATT; CDR2 reads SNEGSKA (reference sequence). CDR3 length equals 14 residues. In DNA, the CDR3 is TGCAGTGCCACCCAGCCGCAGGGTCGGGAAAAACTGTTTTTT. Translated, it gives CSATQPQGREKLFF.

The chain has TRBV20-1 and TRBJ2-1, with D perhaps matching TRBD2 (7 bases). The J call may be wrong; the DNA end is better matched by TRBJ2-7. Germline V gene data show CDR1 as DFQATT and CDR2 as SNEGSKA (reference sequence). The CDR3 contains 15 residues. DNA of the CDR3: TGCAGTGCTAGTTGGGGGGGGGCTGTTCGTGATGAGCAGTACTTC. This translates into CSASWGGAVRDEQYF.

The chain is built from TRBV7-2 and TRBJ1-1, with 7 bases matching TRBD1. The junction had 9 bases not matched to a gene; V was cut back by 1 base and J by 4 bases. In germline, CDR1 is SGHTA, CDR2 FQGNSA. There are 16 residues in the CDR3. The CDR3 nucleotides are TGTGCCAGCAGCTTAGGCTTCGACAGGGCCAGCACTGAAGCTTTCTTT. This codes for CASSLGFDRASTEAFF.

The chain links TRBV6-1 to TRBJ2-1, with D perhaps assigned TRBD1 or TRBD2 (6 bases each). Germline CDR1 and CDR2: MNHNS and SASEGT. The CDR3 length is 18 residues. V was shortened by 1 base and J by 10 bases, with 26 bases between the two germline ends. The CDR3 loop reads CASSEDGWGAPGFREQFF. DNA for the CDR3: TGTGCCAGCAGTGAAGACGGGTGGGGGGCACCCGGATTCAGGGAGCAGTTCTTC.

In this sample, this clonotype turned up many times. V and J are TRBV3-1 and TRBJ2-3; D gene uncertain. V lost 0 bases to trimming and J lost 3 bases, with 4 bases between them. The CDR3 has 13 amino acids. CDR1 is LGHDT and CDR2 is YNNKEL in the germline V gene (reference sequence). CDR3 protein: CASSQEVTDTQYF. The CDR3 coding sequence is TGTGCCAGCAGCCAAGAGGTTACAGATACGCAGTATTTT.

The chain combines TRBV7-3 with TRBJ2-3, with 11 bases matching TRBD2. The CDR3 consists of 16 residues. The V segment lost 5 bases and the J segment 2 bases; nucleotides outside the gene matches: 6. CDR1 is SGHTA, CDR2 FQGTGA, per germline. CDR3 amino acids: CASSKSSGGATDTQYF. In DNA form, the CDR3 reads TGTGCCAGCAGCAAAAGTAGCGGGGGGGCCACAGATACGCAGTATTTT.

The V gene is TRBV6-2 or TRBV6-3, the J gene TRBJ1-5, with D unclear. The germline V and J ends were trimmed by 2 bases and 2 bases, with 4 bases remaining between them. The CDR3 consists of 13 residues. From germline, CDR1 is MNHEY and CDR2 SVGEGT. The DNA of the CDR3 is TGTGCCAGCAGTTACCATGGCAATCAGCCCCAGCATTTT. Encoded protein: CASSYHGNQPQHF.